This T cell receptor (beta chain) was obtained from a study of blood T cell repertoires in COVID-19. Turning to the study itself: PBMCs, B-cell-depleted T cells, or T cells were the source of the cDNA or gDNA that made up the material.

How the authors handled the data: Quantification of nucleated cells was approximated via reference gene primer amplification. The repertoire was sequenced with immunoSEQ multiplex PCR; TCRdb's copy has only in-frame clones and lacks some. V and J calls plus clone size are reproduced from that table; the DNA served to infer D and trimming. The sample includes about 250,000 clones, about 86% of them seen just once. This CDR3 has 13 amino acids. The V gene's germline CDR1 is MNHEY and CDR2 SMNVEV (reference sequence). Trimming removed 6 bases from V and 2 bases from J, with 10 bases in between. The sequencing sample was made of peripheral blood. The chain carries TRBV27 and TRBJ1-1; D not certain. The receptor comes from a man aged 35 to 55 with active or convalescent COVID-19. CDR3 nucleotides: TGTGCCAGCAGGGTAGAGAGTAACACTGAAGCTTTCTTT. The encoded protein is CASRVESNTEAFF.